This note documents a single TCR beta chain sequence. Profiling relied on immunoSEQ multiplex PCR, and the TCRdb table lists in-frame clones only, not all of them. In the table there are 44,000 or so clones, 85% to 90% of which are singletons. The sample is drawn from a study of T cell changes during pregnancy in multiple sclerosis. V was shortened by 7 bases and J by 11 bases, with 17 bases between the two germline ends. This CDR3 has 12 residues. Germline loops: CDR1 SEHNR, CDR2 FQNEAQ (reference sequence). This sequence joins TRBV7-9 and TRBJ1-1, with a tentative D call TRBD1 (5 bases). This TCR came from a female donor in good health, enrolled as a control in a pregnancy study. The specimen was peripheral blood, collected in the first trimester of pregnancy. CDR3 sequence: CASMVPGPNAFF. Written as DNA, the CDR3 is TGTGCCAGCATGGTTCCAGGGCCGAATGCTTTCTTT.